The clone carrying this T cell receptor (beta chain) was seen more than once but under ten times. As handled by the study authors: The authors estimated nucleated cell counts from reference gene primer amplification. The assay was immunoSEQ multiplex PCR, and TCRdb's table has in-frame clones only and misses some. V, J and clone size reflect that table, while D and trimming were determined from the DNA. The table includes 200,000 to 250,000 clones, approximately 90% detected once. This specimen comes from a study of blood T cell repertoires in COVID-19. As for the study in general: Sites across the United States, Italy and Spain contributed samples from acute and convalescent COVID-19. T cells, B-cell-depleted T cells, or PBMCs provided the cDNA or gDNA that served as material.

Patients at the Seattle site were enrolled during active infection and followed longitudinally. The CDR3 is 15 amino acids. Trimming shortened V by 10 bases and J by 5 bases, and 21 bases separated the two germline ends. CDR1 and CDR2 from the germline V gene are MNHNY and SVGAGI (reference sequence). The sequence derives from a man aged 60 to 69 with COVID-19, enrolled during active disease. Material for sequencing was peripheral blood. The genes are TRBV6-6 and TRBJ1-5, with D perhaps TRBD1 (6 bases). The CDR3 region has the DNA TGTGCCACCAAAGAAACAGGGCGTAGGGATCAGCCCCAGCATTTT. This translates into CATKETGRRDQPQHF.